This TCR beta chain was sequenced for a study of T cell responses to AZD1222 COVID-19 vaccine. Regarding the study as a whole: The study reported that nearly half of spike-specific TCRs target unmutated variant regions. Donors were chiefly white British, with a greater number of females, and clonal diversity was perhaps underestimated. There were repertoire samples only from the period after the peak T cell response. Vaccine-associated CD4 TCRs ranged over spike, dominating at 160-218 and 743-854.

The CDR3 extends over 10 amino acids. V was clipped by 10 bases and J by 12 bases; unmatched bases: 5. Germline V gene data show CDR1 as LNHDA and CDR2 as SQIVND (reference sequence). The table came from immunoSEQ multiplex PCR; TCRdb's copy has only in-frame clones and leaves some out. The repertoire has approximately 150,000 clones, about 89% of them found once; the top ten carry roughly 7.1%. In its sample, this clone was seen a few times. The antigen is undetermined. The origin of this receptor is an adult who received the MenACWY meningococcal vaccine as a control. The starting material was peripheral blood, obtained 28 days after the second dose of the MenACWY control vaccine. The gene calls are TRBV19 and TRBJ2-1, with 8 bases aligning to TRBD2. This chain's CDR3 is CATGGTRQFF. In nucleotides, the CDR3 is TGTGCCACTGGGGGGACTAGGCAGTTCTTC.